The subject of this entry is one T cell receptor beta chain. Its antigen is not yet known. Base qualities are not recorded, but no much larger clone differs from it by a single base. The CDR3 runs 17 amino acids, cysteine and phenylalanine included. The retained sequence is limited to the CDR3, 51 bases, with the frame set at the first base. Germline trimming: 0 bases from V, 2 bases from J; junction bases outside gene matches: 9. CDR1 SGHTA and CDR2 FQGNSA are derived from the germline V gene. The entry originates in a study of OX40 agonist ivuxolimab in advanced cancers. Describing the broader study: Ivuxolimab was a fully human IgG2 agonistic monoclonal antibody targeting the costimulatory receptor OX40 (CD134). Intravenous ivuxolimab was administered to patients every 2 weeks at six dose levels: 0.01, 0.1, 0.3, 1.5, 3 and 10 mg/kg. Among the roughly 52 dose-escalation patients, approximately 20 had hepatocellular carcinoma, some 15 melanoma, 9 renal cell carcinoma and 9 head and neck cancer. In the dose-escalation cohort, 65% to 85% of patients were male, and the mean age was roughly 60 years with a range of roughly 23 to 79. Patients were allowed to have had prior anti-PD-1, anti-PD-L1 or anti-CTLA-4 therapy, and around two fifths of the dose-escalation patients had been treated with checkpoint inhibitors. Partial responses were achieved by three dose-escalation patients, of whom one had hepatocellular carcinoma and two had cutaneous melanoma. Peripheral TCRbeta sequencing aimed to test whether ivuxolimab altered TCR sequence diversity and caused clonal T-cell expansion. The paper reports the monotherapy dose-escalation portion (N ≈ 50 patients) of the phase I ivuxolimab trial.

The trial excluded patients who had a history of autoimmune disease or were on systemic immunosuppression. In every dose cohort, peripheral blood was drawn for TCR sequencing at baseline, cycle 4 day 1, and cycle 7 day 1. The samples were taken from a phase I, first-in-human, multicenter, open-label dose-escalation trial of ivuxolimab. The trial enrolled adults with locally advanced or metastatic head and neck squamous cell, hepatocellular, melanoma or renal cell carcinoma. Before TCR sequencing, CD4+ and CD8+ T cells were separately sorted from peripheral blood. For sequencing of the TCRbeta CDR3 region, genomic DNA was extracted from the sorted cells. TCRbeta CDR3 regions were sequenced using the immunoSEQ Assay. Not all clones reach the TCRdb copy of this immuneACCESS table, which keeps in-frame sequences only. Checked studies attribute under half of the gap to unresolved V genes and leave the rest unexplained. Recorded for this sample are around 79,000 clones; 75% to 95% of them occurred a single time. The ten largest make up roughly 2.1% of the sample.

Study-wide findings and limitations: On average, CD8+ T cells showed more expanded clones than CD4+ T cells after ivuxolimab. Low levels of normalized T-cell clonal expansion were also seen in some patients who did not respond. In the 0.1-3.0 mg/kg groups, partial responders were among the patients with the lowest normalized peripheral clonal expansion, particularly in CD8+ T cells. At doses of 0.1 to 3.0 mg/kg, clonal expansion of both CD4+ and CD8+ T cells in blood was seen between baseline and week 6. Antigen specificity was not determined for the clonally expanded peripheral T cells.

This chain is built from TRBV7-2 and TRBJ2-5; 7 bases in the middle match TRBD2. Here the sequenced sample was CD4+ or CD8+ T cells sorted from blood, taken in a trial of the OX40 agonist ivuxolimab. The clonotype was recovered from an adult with an advanced solid tumor such as melanoma, head and neck, liver or kidney cancer. The CDR3 has the sequence CASSLALLGTIQETQYF. Here is the DNA: TGTGCCAGCAGCTTAGCGCTCTTGGGGACTATTCAAGAGACCCAGTACTTC.